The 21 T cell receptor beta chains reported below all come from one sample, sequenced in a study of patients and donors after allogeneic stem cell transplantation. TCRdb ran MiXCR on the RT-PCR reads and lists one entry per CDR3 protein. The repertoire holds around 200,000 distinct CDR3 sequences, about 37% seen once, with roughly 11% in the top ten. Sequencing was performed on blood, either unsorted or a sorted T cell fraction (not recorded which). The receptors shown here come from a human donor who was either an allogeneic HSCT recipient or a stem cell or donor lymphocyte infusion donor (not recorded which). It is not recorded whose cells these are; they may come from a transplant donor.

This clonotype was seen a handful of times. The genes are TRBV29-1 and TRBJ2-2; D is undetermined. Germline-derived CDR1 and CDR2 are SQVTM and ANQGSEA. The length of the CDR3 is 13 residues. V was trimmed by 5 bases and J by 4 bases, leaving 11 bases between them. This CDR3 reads CSVRYLSTGELFF. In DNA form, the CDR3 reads TGCAGCGTTCGATACTTGAGCACCGGGGAGCTGTTTTTT.

The CDR3 sequence is CASSPGDFTEAFF. The CDR3 nucleotides read TGTGCCAGCAGCCCCGGGGATTTCACTGAAGCTTTCTTT. The V call is TRBV9, the J call TRBJ1-1, with unresolved D. V lost 4 bases to trimming and J lost 4 bases, with 11 bases between them. CDR3 length: 13 amino acids. Germline loops: CDR1 SGDLS, CDR2 YYNGEE.

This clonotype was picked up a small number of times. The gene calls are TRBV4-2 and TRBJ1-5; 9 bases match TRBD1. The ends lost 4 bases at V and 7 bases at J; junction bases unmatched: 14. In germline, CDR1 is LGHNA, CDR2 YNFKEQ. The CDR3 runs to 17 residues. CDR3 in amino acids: CASSPGPGQGMEQPQHF. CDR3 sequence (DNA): TGTGCCAGCAGCCCGGGACCGGGACAGGGTATGGAACAGCCCCAGCATTTT.

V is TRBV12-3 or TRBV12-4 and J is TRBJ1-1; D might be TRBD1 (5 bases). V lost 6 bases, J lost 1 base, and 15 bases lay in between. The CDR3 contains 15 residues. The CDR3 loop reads CASSSPGRGNTEAFF. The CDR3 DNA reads TGTGCCAGCAGCTCCCCGGGGAGGGGGAACACTGAAGCTTTCTTT.

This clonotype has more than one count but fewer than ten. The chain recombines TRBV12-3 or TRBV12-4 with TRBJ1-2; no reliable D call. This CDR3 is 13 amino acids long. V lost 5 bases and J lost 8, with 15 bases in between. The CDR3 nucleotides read TGTGCCAGCAGTGTCGACTATACCCAGGGCTACACCTTC. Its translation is CASSVDYTQGYTF.

The CDR3 sequence: CASSFSPYYGYTF. The DNA of the CDR3 is TGTGCCAGCAGCTTCAGCCCCTACTATGGCTACACCTTC. The chain carries TRBV11-2 and TRBJ1-2; D remains ambiguous. CDR1 is SGHAT and CDR2 is FQNNGV in the germline V gene. The CDR3 covers 13 residues. Trimming shortened V by 3 bases and J by 3 bases, and 8 bases separated the two germline ends.

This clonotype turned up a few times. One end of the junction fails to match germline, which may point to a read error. CDR3 sequence reads: CASSIGTLNAGELFF. In nucleotides, the CDR3 is TGCGCCAGCAGCATAGGAACTTTGAACGCCGGGGAGCTGTTTTTT. The chain couples TRBV5-1 to TRBJ2-2; no clear D. In germline, CDR1 is SGHRS, CDR2 YFSETQ. There are 15 residues in the CDR3.

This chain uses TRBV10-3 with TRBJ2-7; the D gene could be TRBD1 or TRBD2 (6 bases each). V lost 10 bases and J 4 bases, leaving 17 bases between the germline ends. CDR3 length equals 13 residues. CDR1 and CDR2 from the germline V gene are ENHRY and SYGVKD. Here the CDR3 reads CATDGGQWYEQYF. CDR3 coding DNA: TGTGCCACCGATGGGGGGCAATGGTACGAGCAGTACTTC.

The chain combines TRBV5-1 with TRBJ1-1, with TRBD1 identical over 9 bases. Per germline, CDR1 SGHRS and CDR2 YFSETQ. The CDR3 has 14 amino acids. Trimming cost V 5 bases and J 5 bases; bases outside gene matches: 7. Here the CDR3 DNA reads TGCGCCAGCAGGTACGGACAGGGGAAGACTGAAGCTTTCTTT. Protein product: CASRYGQGKTEAFF.

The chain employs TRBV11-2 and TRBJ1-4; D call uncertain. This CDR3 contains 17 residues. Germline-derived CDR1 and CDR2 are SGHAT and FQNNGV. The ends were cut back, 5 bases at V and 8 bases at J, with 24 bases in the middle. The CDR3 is CASSPPGVDLPQEKLFF. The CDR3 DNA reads TGTGCCAGCAGCCCACCCGGGGTAGATCTCCCCCAAGAAAAACTGTTTTTT.

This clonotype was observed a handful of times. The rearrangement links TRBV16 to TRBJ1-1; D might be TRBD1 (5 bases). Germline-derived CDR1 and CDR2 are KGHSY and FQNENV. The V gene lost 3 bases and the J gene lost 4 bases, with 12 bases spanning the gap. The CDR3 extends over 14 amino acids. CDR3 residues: CASSHTGESTEAFF. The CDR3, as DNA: TGTGCCAGCAGCCACACGGGGGAGAGCACTGAAGCTTTCTTT.

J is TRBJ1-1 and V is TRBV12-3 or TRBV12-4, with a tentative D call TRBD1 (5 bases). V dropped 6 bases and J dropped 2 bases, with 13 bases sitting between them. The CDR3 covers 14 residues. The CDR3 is CASSTPGVNTEAFF. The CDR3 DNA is TGTGCCAGCAGCACTCCGGGGGTAAACACTGAAGCTTTCTTT.

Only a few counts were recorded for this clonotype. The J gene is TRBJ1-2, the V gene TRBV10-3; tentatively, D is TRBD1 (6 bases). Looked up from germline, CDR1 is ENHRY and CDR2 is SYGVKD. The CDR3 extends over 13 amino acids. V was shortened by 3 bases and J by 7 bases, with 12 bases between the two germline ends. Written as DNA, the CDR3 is TGTGCCATCAGTGACGGGCAGGGGACTGGCTACACCTTC. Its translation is CAISDGQGTGYTF.

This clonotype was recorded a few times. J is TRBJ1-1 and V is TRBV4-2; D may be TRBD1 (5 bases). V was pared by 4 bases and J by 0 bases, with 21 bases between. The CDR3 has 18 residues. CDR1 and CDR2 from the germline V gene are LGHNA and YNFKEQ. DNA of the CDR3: TGTGCCAGCAGCCTGACACACCAGGGACCAAAAATGAACACTGAAGCTTTCTTT. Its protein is CASSLTHQGPKMNTEAFF.

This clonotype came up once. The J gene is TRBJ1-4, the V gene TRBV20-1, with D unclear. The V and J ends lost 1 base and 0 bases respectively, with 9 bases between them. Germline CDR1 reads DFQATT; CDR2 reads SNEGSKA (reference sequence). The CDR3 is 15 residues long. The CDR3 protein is CSARAPAATNEKLFF. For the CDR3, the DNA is TGCAGTGCTAGAGCGCCAGCCGCAACTAATGAAAAACTGTTTTTT.

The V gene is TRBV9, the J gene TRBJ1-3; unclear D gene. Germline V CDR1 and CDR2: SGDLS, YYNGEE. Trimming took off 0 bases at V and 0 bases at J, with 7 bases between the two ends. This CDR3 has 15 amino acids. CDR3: CASSVEPRSGNTIYF. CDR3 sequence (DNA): TGTGCCAGCAGCGTAGAGCCCCGCTCTGGAAACACCATATATTTT.

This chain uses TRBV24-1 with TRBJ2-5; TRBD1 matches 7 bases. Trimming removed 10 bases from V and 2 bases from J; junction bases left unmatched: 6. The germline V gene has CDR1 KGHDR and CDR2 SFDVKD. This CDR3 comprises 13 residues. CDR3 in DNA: TGTGCCACGGGGACAGACGGACAAGAGACCCAGTACTTC. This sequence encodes CATGTDGQETQYF.

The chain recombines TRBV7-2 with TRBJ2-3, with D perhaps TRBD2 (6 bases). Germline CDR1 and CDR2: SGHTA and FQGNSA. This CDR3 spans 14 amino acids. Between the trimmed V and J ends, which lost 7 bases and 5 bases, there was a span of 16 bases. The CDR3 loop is CASTSDGRGDTQYF. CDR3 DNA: TGTGCCAGCACCTCCGATGGGCGGGGAGATACGCAGTATTTT. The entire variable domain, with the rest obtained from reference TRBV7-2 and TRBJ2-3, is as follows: GAGVSQSPSNKVTEKGKDVELRCDPISGHTALYWYRQSLGQGLEFLIYFQGNSAPDKSGLPSDRFSAERTGGSVSTLTIQRTQQEDSAVYLCASTSDGRGDTQYFGPGTRLTVL.

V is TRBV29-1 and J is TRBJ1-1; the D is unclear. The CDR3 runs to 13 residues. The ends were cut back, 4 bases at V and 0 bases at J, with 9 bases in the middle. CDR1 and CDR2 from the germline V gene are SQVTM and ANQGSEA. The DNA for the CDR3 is TGCAGCGTTGGAGTACAGATGAACACTGAAGCTTTCTTT. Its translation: CSVGVQMNTEAFF.

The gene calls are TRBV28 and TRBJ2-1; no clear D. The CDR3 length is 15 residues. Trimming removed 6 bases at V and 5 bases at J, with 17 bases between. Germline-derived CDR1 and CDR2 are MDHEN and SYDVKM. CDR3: CASRATWVENNEQFF. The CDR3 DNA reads TGTGCCAGCAGAGCTACGTGGGTTGAGAACAATGAGCAGTTCTTC.

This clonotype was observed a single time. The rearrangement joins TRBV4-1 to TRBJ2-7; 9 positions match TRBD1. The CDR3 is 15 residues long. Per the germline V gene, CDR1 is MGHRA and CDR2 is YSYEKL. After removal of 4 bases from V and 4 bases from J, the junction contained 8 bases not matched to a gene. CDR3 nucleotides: TGCGCCAGCAGCCCGGATCCGGGACAGGGTTACGAGCAGTACTTC. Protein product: CASSPDPGQGYEQYF.